This paragraph reports one T cell receptor beta chain. Germline V gene data show CDR1 as SGHRS and CDR2 as YFSETQ. V was pared by 2 bases and J by 0 bases, with 5 bases between. This CDR3 spans 13 amino acids. Per the original methods: Counts of nucleated cells, estimated from reference gene primer amplification, were obtained. Some clones are missing from TCRdb's copy, which holds only in-frame ones; the method was immunoSEQ multiplex PCR. V and J calls and clone size are copied from that table; D and trimming were computed from the DNA. The sample has approximately 130,000 clones, around 83% seen once. The data derive from a study of blood T cell repertoires in COVID-19.

Sequencing was carried out using peripheral blood. The chain uses TRBV5-1 and TRBJ1-1, with no clear D. The origin of this receptor is a human donor in a cohort sampled during active COVID-19. The CDR3 protein is CASSFLLNTEAFF. DNA of the CDR3: TGCGCCAGCAGCTTCTTGTTGAACACTGAAGCTTTCTTT.